The clone carrying this T cell receptor (beta chain) was picked up a small number of times. Trimming stripped 4 bases from V and 6 bases from J, with 16 bases between. This CDR3 spans 16 amino acids. Germline V lookup: CDR1 SNHLY, CDR2 FYNNEI. The data originate from a study of response to subunit inactivated influenza vaccine. One entry per CDR3 protein, called by TCRdb with MiXCR from the RT-PCR reads. Here the sample spans about 570,000 distinct CDR3 sequences, about 11% being singletons. This sample was shared with a second study, whose subject was T cells expressing NK-cell markers. That publication notes: Researchers built TCR beta cDNA using 5'RACE template switching with UMIs.

The clonotype originates from a man aged 50-59 years who received an inactivated influenza vaccine. The sequences come from PBMCs from blood, collected on the day of vaccination. The J gene is TRBJ1-6, the V gene TRBV2; D gene unclear. The CDR3 sequence: CASSVDIGSGNSPLHF. The CDR3 DNA is TGTGCCAGCAGTGTTGATATAGGGAGCGGTAATTCACCCCTCCACTTT.